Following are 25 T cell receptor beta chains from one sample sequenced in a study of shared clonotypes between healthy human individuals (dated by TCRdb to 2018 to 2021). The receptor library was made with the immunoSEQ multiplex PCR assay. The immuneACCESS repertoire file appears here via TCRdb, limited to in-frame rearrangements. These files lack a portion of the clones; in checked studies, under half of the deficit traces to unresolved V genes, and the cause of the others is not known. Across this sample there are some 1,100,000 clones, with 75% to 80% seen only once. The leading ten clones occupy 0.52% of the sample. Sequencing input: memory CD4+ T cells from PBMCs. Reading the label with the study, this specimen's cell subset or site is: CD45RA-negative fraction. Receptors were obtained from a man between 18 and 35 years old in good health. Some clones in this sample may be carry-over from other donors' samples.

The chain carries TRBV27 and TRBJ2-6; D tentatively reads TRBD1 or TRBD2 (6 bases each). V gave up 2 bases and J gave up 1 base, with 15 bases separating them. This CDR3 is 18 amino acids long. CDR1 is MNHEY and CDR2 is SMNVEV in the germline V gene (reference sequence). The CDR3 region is CASSLIGGHESGANVLTF. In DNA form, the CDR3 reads TGTGCCAGCAGTTTAATCGGGGGCCACGAGTCTGGGGCCAACGTCCTGACTTTC.

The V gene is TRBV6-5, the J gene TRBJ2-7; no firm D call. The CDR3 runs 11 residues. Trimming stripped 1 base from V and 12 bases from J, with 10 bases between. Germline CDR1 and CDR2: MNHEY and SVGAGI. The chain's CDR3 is CASSYLDHTYF. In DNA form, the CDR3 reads TGTGCCAGCAGTTACTTGGATCACACGTACTTC.

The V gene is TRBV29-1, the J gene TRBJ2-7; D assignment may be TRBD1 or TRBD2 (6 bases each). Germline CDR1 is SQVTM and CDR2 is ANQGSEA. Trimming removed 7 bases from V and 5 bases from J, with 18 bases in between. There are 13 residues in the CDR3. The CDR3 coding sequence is TGCAGCGCCGGAGGGGGGAGTACTAACGAGCAGTACTTC. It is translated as CSAGGGSTNEQYF.

CDR3 sequence reads: CASSQESGLAANTIYF. The CDR3 region has the DNA TGCGCCAGCAGCCAAGAATCGGGTCTTGCCGCCAACACCATATATTTT. V usage is TRBV4-1 and J usage is TRBJ1-3; D remains ambiguous. V lost 0 bases and J 7 bases, leaving 16 bases between the germline ends. The CDR3 loop spans 16 amino acids. Germline assignment: CDR1 MGHRA and CDR2 YSYEKL.

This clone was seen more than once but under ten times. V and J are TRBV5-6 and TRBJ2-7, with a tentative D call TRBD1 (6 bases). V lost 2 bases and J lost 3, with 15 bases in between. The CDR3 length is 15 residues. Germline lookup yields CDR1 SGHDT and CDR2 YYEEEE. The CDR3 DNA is TGTGCCAGCAGCTTAGGCTGGCAGGGGAGCTACGAGCAGTACTTC. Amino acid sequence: CASSLGWQGSYEQYF.

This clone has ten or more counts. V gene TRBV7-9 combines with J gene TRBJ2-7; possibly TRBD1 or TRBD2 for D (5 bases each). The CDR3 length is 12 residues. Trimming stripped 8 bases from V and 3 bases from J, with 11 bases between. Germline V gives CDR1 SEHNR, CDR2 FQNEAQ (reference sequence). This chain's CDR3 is CASGRDGYEQYF. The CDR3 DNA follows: TGTGCCAGCGGCAGGGACGGCTACGAGCAGTACTTC.

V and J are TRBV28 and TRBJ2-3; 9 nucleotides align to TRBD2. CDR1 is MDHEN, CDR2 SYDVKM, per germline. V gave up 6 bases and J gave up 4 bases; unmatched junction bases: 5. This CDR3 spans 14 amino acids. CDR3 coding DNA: TGTGCCAGCAGAATAGCGGGAGAATCAGATACGCAGTATTTT. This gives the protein CASRIAGESDTQYF. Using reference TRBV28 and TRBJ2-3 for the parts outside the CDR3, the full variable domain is DVKVTQSSRYLVKRTGEKVFLECVQDMDHENMFWYRQDPGLGLRLIYFSYDVKMKEKGDIPEGYSVSREKKERFSLILESASTNQTSMYLCASRIAGESDTQYFGPGTRLTVL.

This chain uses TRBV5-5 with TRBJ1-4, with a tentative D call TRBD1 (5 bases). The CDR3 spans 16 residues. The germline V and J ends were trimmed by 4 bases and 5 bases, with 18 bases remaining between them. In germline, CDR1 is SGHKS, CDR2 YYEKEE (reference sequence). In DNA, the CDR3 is TGTGCCAGCAGCCCCCCCAAATTTCGGGGGAATGAAAAACTGTTTTTT. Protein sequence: CASSPPKFRGNEKLFF.

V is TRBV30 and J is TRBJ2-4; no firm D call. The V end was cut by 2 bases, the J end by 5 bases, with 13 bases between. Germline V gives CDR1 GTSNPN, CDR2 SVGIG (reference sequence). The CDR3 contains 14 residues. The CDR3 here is CAWSIYGAENIQYF. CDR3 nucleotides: TGTGCCTGGAGTATTTATGGCGCGGAAAACATTCAGTACTTC.

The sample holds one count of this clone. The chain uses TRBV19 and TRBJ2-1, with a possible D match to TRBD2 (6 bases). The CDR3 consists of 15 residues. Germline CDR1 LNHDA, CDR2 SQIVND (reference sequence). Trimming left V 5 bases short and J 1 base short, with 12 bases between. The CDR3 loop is CASSEWRGSYNEQFF. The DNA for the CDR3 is TGTGCCAGTAGTGAGTGGCGGGGATCCTACAATGAGCAGTTCTTC.

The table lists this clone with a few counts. CDR3 sequence: CASSQGGQDNQPQHF. CDR3 DNA: TGCGCCAGCAGCCAAGGAGGACAGGACAATCAGCCCCAGCATTTT. The chain uses TRBV4-1 and TRBJ1-5, with 7 bases fitting TRBD1. Per germline, CDR1 MGHRA and CDR2 YSYEKL. Trimming cost V 1 base and J 3 bases; bases outside gene matches: 3. The CDR3 contains 15 residues.

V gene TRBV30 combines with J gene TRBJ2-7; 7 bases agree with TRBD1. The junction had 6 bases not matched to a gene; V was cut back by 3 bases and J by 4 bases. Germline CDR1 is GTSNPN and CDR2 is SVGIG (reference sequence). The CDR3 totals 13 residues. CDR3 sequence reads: CAWRQGVKYEQYF. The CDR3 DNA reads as TGTGCCTGGAGGCAGGGGGTCAAGTACGAGCAGTACTTC. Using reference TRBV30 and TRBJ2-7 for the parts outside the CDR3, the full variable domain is SQTIHQWPATLVQPVGSPLSLECTVEGTSNPNLYWYRQAAGRGLQLLFYSVGIGQISSEVPQNLSASRPQDRQFILSSKKLLLSDSGFYLCAWRQGVKYEQYFGPGTRLTVT.

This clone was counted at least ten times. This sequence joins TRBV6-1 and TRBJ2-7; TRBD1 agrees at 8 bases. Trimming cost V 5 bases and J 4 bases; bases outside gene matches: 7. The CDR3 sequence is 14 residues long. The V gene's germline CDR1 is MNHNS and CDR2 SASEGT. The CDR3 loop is CASSPTDRGYEQYF. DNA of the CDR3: TGTGCCAGCAGTCCCACTGACAGGGGTTACGAGCAGTACTTC.

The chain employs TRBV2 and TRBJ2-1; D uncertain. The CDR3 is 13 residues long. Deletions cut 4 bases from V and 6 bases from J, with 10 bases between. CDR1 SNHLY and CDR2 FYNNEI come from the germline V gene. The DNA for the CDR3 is TGTGCCAGCAGTGTACTTTACGGCAATGAGCAGTTCTTC. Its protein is CASSVLYGNEQFF. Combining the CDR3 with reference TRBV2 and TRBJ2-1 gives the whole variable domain EPEVTQTPSHQVTQMGQEVILRCVPISNHLYFYWYRQILGQKVEFLVSFYNNEISEKSEIFDDQFSVERPDGSNFTLKIRSTKLEDSAMYFCASSVLYGNEQFFGPGTRLTVL.

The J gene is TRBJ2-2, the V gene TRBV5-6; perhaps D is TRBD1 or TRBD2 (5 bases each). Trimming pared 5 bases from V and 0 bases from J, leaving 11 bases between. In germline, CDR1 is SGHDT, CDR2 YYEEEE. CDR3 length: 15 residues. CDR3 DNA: TGTGCCAGCAGTCTGGGGGACCCGAACACCGGGGAGCTGTTTTTT. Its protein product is CASSLGDPNTGELFF.

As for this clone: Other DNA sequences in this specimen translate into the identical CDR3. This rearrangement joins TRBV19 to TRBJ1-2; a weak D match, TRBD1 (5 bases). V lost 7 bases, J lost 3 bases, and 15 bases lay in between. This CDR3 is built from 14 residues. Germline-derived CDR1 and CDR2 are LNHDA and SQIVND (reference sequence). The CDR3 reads CASNQGTTDYGYTF. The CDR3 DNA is TGTGCCAGTAATCAAGGGACGACCGACTATGGCTACACCTTC. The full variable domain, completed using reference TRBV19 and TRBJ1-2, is DGGITQSPKYLFRKEGQNVTLSCEQNLNHDAMYWYRQDPGQGLRLIYYSQIVNDFQKGDIAEGYSVSREKKESFPLTVTSAQKNPTAFYLCASNQGTTDYGYTFGSGTRLTVV.

This CDR3 is CASSPRASGSRETQYF. CDR3 DNA sequence: TGTGCCAGCAGCCCGCGGGCTAGCGGGAGTCGTGAGACCCAGTACTTC. J is TRBJ2-5 and V is TRBV7-2; 10 nucleotides match TRBD2. This CDR3 is built from 16 residues. The trim removed 5 bases at V and 5 bases at J, leaving 11 bases unmatched. CDR1 is SGHTA, CDR2 FQGNSA, per germline.

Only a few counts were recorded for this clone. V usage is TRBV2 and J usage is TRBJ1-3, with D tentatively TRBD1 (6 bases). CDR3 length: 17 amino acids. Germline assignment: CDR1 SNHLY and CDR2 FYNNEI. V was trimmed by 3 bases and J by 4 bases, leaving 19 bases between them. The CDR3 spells CASSETVSQGIGNTIYF. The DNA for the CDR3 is TGTGCCAGCAGTGAGACGGTGAGCCAGGGGATAGGAAACACCATATATTTT.

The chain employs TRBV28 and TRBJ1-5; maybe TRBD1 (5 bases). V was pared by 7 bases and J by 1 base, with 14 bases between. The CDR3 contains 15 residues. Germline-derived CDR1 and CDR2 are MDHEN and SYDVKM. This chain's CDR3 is CASIRDFGSNQPQHF. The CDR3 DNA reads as TGTGCCAGCATTCGGGACTTCGGGAGCAATCAGCCCCAGCATTTT.

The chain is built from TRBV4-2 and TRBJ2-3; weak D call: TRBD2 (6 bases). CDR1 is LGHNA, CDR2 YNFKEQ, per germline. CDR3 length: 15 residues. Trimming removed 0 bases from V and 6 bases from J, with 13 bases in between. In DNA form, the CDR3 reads TGTGCCAGCAGCCAAGATCCCGGGAGCATGGATACGCAGTATTTT. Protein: CASSQDPGSMDTQYF.

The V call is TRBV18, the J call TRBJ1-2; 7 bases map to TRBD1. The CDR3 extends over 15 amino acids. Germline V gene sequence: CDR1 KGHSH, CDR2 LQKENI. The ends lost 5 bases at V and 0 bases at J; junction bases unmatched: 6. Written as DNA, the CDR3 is TGTGCCAGCTCATTTACAGGGGCGGCTAACTATGGCTACACCTTC. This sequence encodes CASSFTGAANYGYTF.

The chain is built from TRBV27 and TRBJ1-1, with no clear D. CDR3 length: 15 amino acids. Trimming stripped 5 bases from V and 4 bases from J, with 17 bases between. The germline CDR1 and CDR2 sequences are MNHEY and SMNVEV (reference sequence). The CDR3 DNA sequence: TGTGCCAGCAGTCCTGTCCCACGGGTTGGCACTGAAGCTTTCTTT. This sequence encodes CASSPVPRVGTEAFF.

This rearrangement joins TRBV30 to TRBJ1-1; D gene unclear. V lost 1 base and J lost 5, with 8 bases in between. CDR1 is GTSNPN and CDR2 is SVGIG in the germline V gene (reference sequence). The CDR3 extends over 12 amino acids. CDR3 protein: CAWSETKTEAFF. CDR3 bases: TGTGCCTGGAGTGAGACTAAAACTGAAGCTTTCTTT.

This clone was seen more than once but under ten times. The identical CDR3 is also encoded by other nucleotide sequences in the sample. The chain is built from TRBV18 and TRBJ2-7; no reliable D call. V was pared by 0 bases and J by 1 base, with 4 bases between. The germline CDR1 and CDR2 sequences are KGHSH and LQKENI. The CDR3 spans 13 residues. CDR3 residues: CASSPPGSYEQYF. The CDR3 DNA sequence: TGTGCCAGCTCACCACCCGGGTCCTACGAGCAGTACTTC.

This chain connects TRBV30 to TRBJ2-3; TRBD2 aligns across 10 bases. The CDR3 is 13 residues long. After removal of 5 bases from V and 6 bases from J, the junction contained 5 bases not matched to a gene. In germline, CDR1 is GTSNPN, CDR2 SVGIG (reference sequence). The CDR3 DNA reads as TGTGCCTGGGATCTAGCGGGAGTTGATACGCAGTATTTT. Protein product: CAWDLAGVDTQYF.